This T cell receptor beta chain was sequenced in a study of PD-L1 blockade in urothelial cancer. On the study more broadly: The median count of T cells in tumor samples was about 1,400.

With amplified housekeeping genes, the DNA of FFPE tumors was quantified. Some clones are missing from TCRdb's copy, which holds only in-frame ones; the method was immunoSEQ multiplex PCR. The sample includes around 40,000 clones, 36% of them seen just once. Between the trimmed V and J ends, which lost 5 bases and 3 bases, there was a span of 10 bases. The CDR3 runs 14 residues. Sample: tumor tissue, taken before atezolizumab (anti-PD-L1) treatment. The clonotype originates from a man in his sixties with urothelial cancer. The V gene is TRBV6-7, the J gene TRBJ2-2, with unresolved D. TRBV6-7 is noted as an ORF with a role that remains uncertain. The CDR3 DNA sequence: TGTGCCAGCAGTGCTGAATCGGACACCGGGGAGCTGTTTTTT. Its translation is CASSAESDTGELFF.